The 13 T cell receptor beta chains below come from one sample, sequenced in a study of CD8+CD57+ T cells in acquired aplastic anemia. Genomic DNA constituted the template upon which TCR beta VDJ and CDR3 profiling was performed. TCRdb fed the reads into MiXCR, producing one record per CDR3 protein. This table holds approximately 250,000 distinct CDR3 sequences, less than 85% found once. Patients sequenced had flow cytometry evidence of CD8+CD57+ cell expansion. Sequenced material: sorted CD4+, CD8+, or CD8+CD57+ T cells (not recorded which) from PBMCs. The receptors originated from a human donor with aplastic anemia.

This chain joins TRBV7-9 and TRBJ2-3, with a tentative D call TRBD2 (6 bases). The CDR3 consists of 16 residues. V was shortened by 5 bases and J by 6 bases, with 21 bases between the two germline ends. CDR1 SEHNR and CDR2 FQNEAQ come from the germline V gene (reference sequence). DNA of the CDR3: TGTGCCAGCAGCCCCGGGAGAGGCGAGCAGAGCGATACGCAGTATTTT. Translated: CASSPGRGEQSDTQYF. The variable domain in full, with the rest retrieved from reference TRBV7-9 and TRBJ2-3, is DTGVSQNPRHKITKRGQNVTFRCDPISEHNRLYWYRQTLGQGPEFLTYFQNEAQLEKSRLLSDRFSAERPKGSFSTLEIQRTEQGDSAMYLCASSPGRGEQSDTQYFGPGTRLTVL.

The rearrangement uses TRBV2 and TRBJ1-5, with D perhaps matching TRBD1 (5 bases). Trimming shortened V by 8 bases and J by 10 bases, and 18 bases separated the two germline ends. From germline, CDR1 is SNHLY and CDR2 FYNNEI. This CDR3 is built from 13 residues. CDR3 amino acids: CASGHTGTHPQHF. DNA for the CDR3: TGTGCCAGCGGGCATACAGGCACTCATCCCCAGCATTTT. Combining the CDR3 with reference TRBV2 and TRBJ1-5 gives the whole variable domain EPEVTQTPSHQVTQMGQEVILRCVPISNHLYFYWYRQILGQKVEFLVSFYNNEISEKSEIFDDQFSVERPDGSNFTLKIRSTKLEDSAMYFCASGHTGTHPQHFGDGTRLSIL.

On this clonotype: The conserved phenylalanine or tryptophan is not found at the CDR3 terminus, so this likely reflects a read error. The rearrangement links TRBV2 to TRBJ1-5; D might be TRBD1 (5 bases). CDR3 length: 13 amino acids. CDR1 and CDR2 (germline): SNHLY, FYNNEI. CDR3 in DNA: TGCGCCAGCAGCCATGCAGGGACTGATCCCCAGCATTCT. Translation gives CASSHAGTDPQHS.

The genes are TRBV15 and TRBJ2-5; D might be TRBD2 (5 bases). Trimming shortened V by 5 bases and J by 5 bases, and 15 bases separated the two germline ends. This CDR3 region has 14 residues. From germline, CDR1 is LNHNV and CDR2 YYDKDF (reference sequence). The CDR3 region is CATSGGGAHETQYF. Here the CDR3 DNA reads TGTGCCACCAGCGGAGGCGGCGCGCACGAGACCCAGTACTTC.

The J gene is TRBJ2-3, the V gene TRBV2; D gene unclear. Germline values: CDR1 SNHLY, CDR2 FYNNEI. Trimming removed 6 bases from V and 7 bases from J, with 11 bases in between. This CDR3 region has 12 residues. CDR3 region: CASRVGSNTQYF. The DNA for the CDR3 is TGTGCCAGCAGGGTAGGGTCCAATACGCAGTATTTT.

V is TRBV2 and J is TRBJ1-2; D gene uncertain. Germline values: CDR1 SNHLY, CDR2 FYNNEI. The CDR3 sequence is 13 residues long. V was clipped by 5 bases and J by 3 bases, with 10 bases between them. CDR3 sequence (DNA): TGTGCCAGCAGTAAAGTCCGGGACTATGGCTACACCTTC. It translates to CASSKVRDYGYTF.

V gene TRBV20-1 combines with J gene TRBJ2-5; weak D call: TRBD2 (6 bases). V dropped 4 bases and J dropped 3 bases, with 12 bases sitting between them. The CDR3 covers 13 residues. Germline CDR1 is DFQATT and CDR2 is SNEGSKA (reference sequence). For the CDR3, the DNA is TGCAGTGCTATTCGGGACTCCAAAGAGACCCAGTACTTC. Protein: CSAIRDSKETQYF.

With respect to this clonotype: One junction end disagrees with the germline gene, perhaps due to a read error. This chain joins TRBV7-2 and TRBJ2-3; no reliable D call. Germline V CDR1 and CDR2: SGHTA, FQGNSA. This CDR3 has 14 amino acids. CDR3: CASSLALGPGIRNF. In DNA form, the CDR3 reads TGTGCCAGCAGCTTAGCGCTGGGTCCCGGCATTCGCAACTTT.

The chain combines TRBV5-4 with TRBJ1-2; D ambiguous. This CDR3 has 12 residues. Germline V gene sequence: CDR1 SGHNT, CDR2 YYREEE (reference sequence). V was shortened by 4 bases and J by 8 bases, with 12 bases between the two germline ends. CDR3 protein: CASSVTTRGYTF. The CDR3 DNA follows: TGTGCCAGCAGCGTTACTACCCGCGGCTACACCTTC. Full variable domain (remainder filled in from reference TRBV5-4 and TRBJ1-2): ETGVTQSPTHLIKTRGQQVTLRCSSQSGHNTVSWYQQALGQGPQFIFQYYREEENGRGNFPPRFSGLQFPNYSSELNVNALELDDSALYLCASSVTTRGYTFGSGTRLTVV.

The chain links TRBV7-2 to TRBJ1-6; D gene unclear. V lost 4 bases and J 15 bases, leaving 25 bases between the germline ends. This CDR3 has 16 amino acids. The germline V gene encodes CDR1 SGHTA and CDR2 FQGNSA. The CDR3 is CASSSHPGYNEQFLHF. CDR3 DNA sequence: TGTGCCAGCAGCTCCCATCCTGGCTACAATGAGCAGTTCCTCCACTTT.

As concerns this clonotype: A read error may produce the germline difference seen at one junction end. The V and J genes are TRBV19 and TRBJ2-7; maybe TRBD2 (6 bases). This CDR3 has 14 amino acids. From germline, CDR1 is LNHDA and CDR2 SQIVND (reference sequence). For the CDR3, the DNA is TGTGCCAGCAGTATAGCCGGGGGAGACTACAAGGAGTACTTC. The encoded protein is CASSIAGGDYKEYF.

In DNA form, the CDR3 reads TGTGCCAGCAGCTTCACCCGGGCCTCTGGGGCCAACGTCCTGACTTTC. This gives the protein CASSFTRASGANVLTF. The rearrangement joins TRBV7-2 to TRBJ2-6, with D uncertain. The CDR3 is 16 residues long. Trimming removed 3 bases from V and 0 bases from J, with 9 bases in between. The germline CDR1 and CDR2 sequences are SGHTA and FQGNSA.

The rearrangement joins TRBV5-6 to TRBJ2-1; 7 bases agree with TRBD1. Germline-derived CDR1 and CDR2 are SGHDT and YYEEEE. CDR3 length equals 15 residues. V dropped 0 bases and J dropped 8; count of bases not matched to a gene: 8. The CDR3 DNA is TGTGCCAGCAGCTTGGAGAGGGGGCCCTCCGATGAGCAGTTCTTC. Its protein product is CASSLERGPSDEQFF.